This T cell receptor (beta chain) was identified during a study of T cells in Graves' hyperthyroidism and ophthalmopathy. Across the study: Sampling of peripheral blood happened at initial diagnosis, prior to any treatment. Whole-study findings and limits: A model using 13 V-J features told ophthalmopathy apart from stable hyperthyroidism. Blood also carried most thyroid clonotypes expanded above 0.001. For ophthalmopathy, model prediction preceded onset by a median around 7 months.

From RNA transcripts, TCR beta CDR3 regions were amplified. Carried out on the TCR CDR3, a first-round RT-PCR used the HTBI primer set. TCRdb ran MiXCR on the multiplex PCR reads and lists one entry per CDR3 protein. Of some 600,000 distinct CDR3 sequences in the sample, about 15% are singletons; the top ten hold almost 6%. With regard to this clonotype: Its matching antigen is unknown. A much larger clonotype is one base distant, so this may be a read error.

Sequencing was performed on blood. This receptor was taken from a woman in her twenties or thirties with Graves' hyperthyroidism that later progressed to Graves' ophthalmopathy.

This CDR3 reads CALGPAMDGELLF. CDR3 DNA: TGTGCCCTCGGACCGGCGATGGACGGGGAGCTGCTTTTT. The V gene is TRBV7-9, the J gene TRBJ2-2, with a tentative D call TRBD2 (5 bases). Per the germline V gene, CDR1 is SEHNR and CDR2 is FQNEAQ (reference sequence). CDR3 length: 13 residues. The entire variable domain, with the rest obtained from reference TRBV7-9 and TRBJ2-2, is as follows: DTGVSQNPRHKITKRGQNVTFRCDPISEHNRLYWYRQTLGQGPEFLTYFQNEAQLEKSRLLSDRFSAERPKGSFSTLEIQRTEQGDSAMYLCALGPAMDGELLFGEGSRLTVL.